This T cell receptor beta chain was recovered during a study of Ad26.COV2.S vaccination and SARS-CoV-2 variants. Study as a whole: Dosing was one shot or two shots 56 days apart. General observations from the study: Similar non-spike TCR breadth was seen in vaccine and placebo recipients. Vaccinees reportedly had broad spike-specific CD8+ and CD4+ T cell responses.

Turning to this clone: Its specificity is unknown.

This CDR3 comprises 15 residues. V dropped 5 bases and J dropped 4; count of bases not matched to a gene: 8. Germline loops: CDR1 SGHVS, CDR2 FQNEAQ. TCRdb's copy holds only in-frame clones and misses some; the assay was immunoSEQ multiplex PCR. The table lists fewer than 500,000 clones, roughly 90% of them singletons. Treatment of the sample: some 19 received Ad26.COV2.S at low or high dose, single or two shots; several received placebo; per-sample allocation not given. The samples date from day 63 after the first vaccine or placebo injection. Aged 18-55 years, donor was enrolled in Boston in 2020. The rearrangement uses TRBV7-8 and TRBJ2-7, with 10 nucleotides matching TRBD2. The sequenced sample was peripheral blood, obtained in a trial of Ad26.COV2.S vaccine versus placebo. This sequence was found in a person aged 18-60 years who received the Ad26.COV2.S COVID-19 vaccine or a placebo. In DNA, the CDR3 is TGTGCCAGCAGCCCGGGGACTAGCGTCGATTACGAGCAGTACTTC. Translated: CASSPGTSVDYEQYF.